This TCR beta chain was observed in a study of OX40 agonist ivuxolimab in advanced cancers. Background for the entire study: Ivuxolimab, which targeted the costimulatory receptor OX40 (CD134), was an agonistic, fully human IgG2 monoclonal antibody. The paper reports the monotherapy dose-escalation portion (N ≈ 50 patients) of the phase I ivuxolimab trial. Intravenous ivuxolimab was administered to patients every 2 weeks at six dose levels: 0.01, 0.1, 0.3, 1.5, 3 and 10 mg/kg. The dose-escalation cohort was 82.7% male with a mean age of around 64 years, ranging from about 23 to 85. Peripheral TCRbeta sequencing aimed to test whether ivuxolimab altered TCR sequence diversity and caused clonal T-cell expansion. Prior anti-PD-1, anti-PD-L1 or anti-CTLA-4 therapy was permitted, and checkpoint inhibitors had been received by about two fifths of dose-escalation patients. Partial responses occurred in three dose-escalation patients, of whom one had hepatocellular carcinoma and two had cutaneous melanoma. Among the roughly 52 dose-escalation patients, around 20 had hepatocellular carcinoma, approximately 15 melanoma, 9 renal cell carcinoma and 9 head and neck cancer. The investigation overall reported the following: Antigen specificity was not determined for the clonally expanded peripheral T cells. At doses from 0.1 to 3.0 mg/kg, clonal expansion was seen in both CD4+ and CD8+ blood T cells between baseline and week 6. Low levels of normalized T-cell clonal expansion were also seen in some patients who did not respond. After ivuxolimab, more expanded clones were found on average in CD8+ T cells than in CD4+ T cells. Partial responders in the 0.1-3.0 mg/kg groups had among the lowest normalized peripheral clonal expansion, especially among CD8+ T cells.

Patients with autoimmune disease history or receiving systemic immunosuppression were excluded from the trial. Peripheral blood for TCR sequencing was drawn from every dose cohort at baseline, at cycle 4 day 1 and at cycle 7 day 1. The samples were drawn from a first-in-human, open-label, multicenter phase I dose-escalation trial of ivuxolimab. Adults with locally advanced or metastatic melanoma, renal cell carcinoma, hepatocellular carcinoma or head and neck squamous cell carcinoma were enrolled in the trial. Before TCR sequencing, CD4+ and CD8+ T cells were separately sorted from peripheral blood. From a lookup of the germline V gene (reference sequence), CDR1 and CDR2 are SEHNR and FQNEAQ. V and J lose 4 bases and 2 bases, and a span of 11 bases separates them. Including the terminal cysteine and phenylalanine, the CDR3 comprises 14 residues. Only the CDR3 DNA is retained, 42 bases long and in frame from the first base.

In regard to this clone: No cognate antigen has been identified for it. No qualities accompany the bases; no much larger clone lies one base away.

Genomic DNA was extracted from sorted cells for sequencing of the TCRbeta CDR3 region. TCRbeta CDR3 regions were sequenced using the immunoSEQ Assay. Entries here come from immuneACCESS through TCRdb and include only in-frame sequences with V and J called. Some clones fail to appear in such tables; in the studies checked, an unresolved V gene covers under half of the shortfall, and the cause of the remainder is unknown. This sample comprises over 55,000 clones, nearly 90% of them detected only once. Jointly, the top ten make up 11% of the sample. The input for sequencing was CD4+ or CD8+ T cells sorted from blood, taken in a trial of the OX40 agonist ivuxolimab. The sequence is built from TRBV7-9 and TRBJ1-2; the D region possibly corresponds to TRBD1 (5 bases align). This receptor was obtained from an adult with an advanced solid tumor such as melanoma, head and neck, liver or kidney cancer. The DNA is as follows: TGTGCCAGCAGCTCTCGGGGGGACAACTATGGCTACACCTTC. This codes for CASSSRGDNYGYTF. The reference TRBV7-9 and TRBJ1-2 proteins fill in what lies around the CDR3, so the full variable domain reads DTGVSQNPRHKITKRGQNVTFRCDPISEHNRLYWYRQTLGQGPEFLTYFQNEAQLEKSRLLSDRFSAERPKGSFSTLEIQRTEQGDSAMYLCASSSRGDNYGYTFGSGTRLTVV.